The T cell receptor (beta chain) described here comes from a study of cytomegalovirus exposure and HLA in healthy donors. The study ran its PCR with 60 Vbeta and 13 Jbeta primers. Generated by immunoSEQ multiplex PCR, the TCRdb table keeps only in-frame clones and is missing some. Here the sample spans about 200,000 clones, 80% to 90% being singletons. The CDR3 is 17 residues long. Germline CDR1 SEHNR, CDR2 FQNEAQ (reference sequence). The V segment lost 1 base and the J segment 1 base; nucleotides outside the gene matches: 4. The chain is built from TRBV7-9 and TRBJ2-3; 11 bases line up with TRBD2. Specimen: PBMCs. The source is a woman aged 25 to 45 in good health and CMV-seronegative. CDR3 residues: CASSLDLAGGRTDTQYF. In DNA, the CDR3 is TGTGCCAGCAGCTTAGACCTAGCGGGGGGTCGCACAGATACGCAGTATTTT.